This note documents a single TCR beta chain sequence. The CDR3 contains 15 residues. V shed 1 base and J shed 6 bases, with 13 bases lying between them. Germline V gene lookup returns CDR1 SGHTA and CDR2 FQGNSA. This sample stems from a study of Ad26.COV2.S vaccination and SARS-CoV-2 variants. The treatment was: some 20 received Ad26.COV2.S at low or high dose, single or two shots; 5 received placebo; per-sample allocation not given. Sample collection was performed on day 63 after the first vaccine or placebo injection. TCRdb keeps only in-frame clones here, not all; method: immunoSEQ multiplex PCR. Here the sample spans about 350,000 clones, around 89% being singletons.

The source was peripheral blood, collected in a trial of Ad26.COV2.S vaccine versus placebo. The TCR sequence derives from a person between 18 and 60 years old who received the Ad26.COV2.S COVID-19 vaccine or a placebo. The V gene is TRBV7-2, the J gene TRBJ2-1, with D perhaps TRBD2 (6 bases). The CDR3 reads CASSLEARETNEQFF. The CDR3 DNA reads TGTGCCAGCAGCTTAGAGGCCCGGGAGACCAATGAGCAGTTCTTC.